These T cell receptor beta chains were read from a single sample in a study of blood T cell repertoires in COVID-19. The repertoire was sequenced with immunoSEQ multiplex PCR; TCRdb's copy has only in-frame clones and lacks some. The data contain some 220,000 clones, around 84% of them singletons. The sequenced sample consisted of peripheral blood. The receptor source for this set is a man aged 45 to 65 with active or convalescent COVID-19. Each CDR3 is given with its conserved first and last residue. D genes are given only for firm matches. The listing skips clone size in some rows; elsewhere it reads once, few, many or a size class.

j_gene | d_gene | abundance | v_gene | CDR3aa | CDR3nt
TRBJ1-6 | - | - | TRBV2 | CASSEVAGVGSPLHF | TGTGCCAGCAGTGAAGTGGCAGGCGTTGGATCACCCCTCCACTTT
TRBJ2-5 | - | - | TRBV7-9 | CASRAGETQYF | TGTGCCAGCAGGGCCGGGGAGACCCAGTACTTC
TRBJ1-5 | TRBD1 | many | TRBV7-2 | CASSLRTGERQPQHF | TGTGCCAGCAGCTTGCGGACAGGTGAGAGGCAGCCCCAGCATTTT
TRBJ2-3 | - | - | TRBV28 | CASSFQRSTDTQYF | TGTGCCAGCAGTTTCCAGCGGAGCACAGATACGCAGTATTTT
TRBJ1-1 | - | - | TRBV3-1/TRBV3-2 | CASSRSGNTEAFF | TGTGCCAGCAGCCGATCAGGGAACACTGAAGCTTTCTTT
TRBJ2-5 | - | - | TRBV7-6 | CASSLDPQETQYF | TGTGCCAGCAGCTTAGATCCGCAAGAGACCCAGTACTTC
TRBJ2-1 | TRBD1 | - | TRBV27 | CASSLRTGVYNEQFF | TGTGCCAGCAGTTTAAGGACAGGGGTCTACAATGAGCAGTTCTTC
TRBJ2-3 | TRBD2 | - | TRBV15 | CATSPGRGVSTDTQYF | TGTGCCACCAGCCCCGGCCGGGGGGTGAGCACAGATACGCAGTATTTT
TRBJ2-2 | TRBD2 | once | TRBV9 | CASSVASGGAAGELFF | TGTGCCAGCAGCGTAGCTAGCGGGGGGGCCGCCGGGGAGCTGTTTTTT
TRBJ2-2 | TRBD2 | - | TRBV29-1 | CSVEGLAGLNTGELFF | TGCAGCGTTGAAGGACTAGCGGGACTGAACACCGGGGAGCTGTTTTTT
TRBJ1-5 | - | - | TRBV6-2/TRBV6-3 | CASSLGAGPQHF | TGTGCCAGCAGCTTAGGGGCAGGGCCCCAGCATTTT
TRBJ2-7 | TRBD1 | - | TRBV7-9 | CASRRDRVGEQYF | TGTGCCAGCAGACGGGACAGGGTCGGCGAGCAGTACTTC
TRBJ2-2 | - | - | TRBV28 | CASSSSPGTRGTGELFF | TGTGCCAGCAGTTCCAGTCCAGGGACTCGGGGCACCGGGGAGCTGTTTTTT
TRBJ1-1 | - | - | TRBV5-1 | CASTRSTTGNTEAFF | TGCGCCAGCACGCGGTCCACAACAGGGAACACTGAAGCTTTCTTT
TRBJ1-5 | - | - | TRBV4-3 | CASSSGRGGNQPQHF | TGCGCCAGCAGCAGCGGAAGAGGAGGCAATCAGCCCCAGCATTTT
TRBJ1-2 | - | - | TRBV19 | CASKGNYGYTF | TGTGCCAGTAAGGGGAACTATGGCTACACCTTC
TRBJ1-5 | - | - | TRBV5-4 | CASSFRPGGNQPQHF | TGTGCCAGCAGCTTCAGGCCGGGAGGCAATCAGCCCCAGCATTTT
TRBJ2-7 | - | - | TRBV4-3 | CASSQELRTDSYEQYF | TGCGCCAGCAGCCAAGAGCTCCGGACAGATTCCTACGAGCAGTACTTC
TRBJ2-5 | - | - | TRBV2 | CASSEGALGETQYF | TGTGCCAGCAGTGAAGGGGCCTTGGGAGAGACCCAGTACTTC
TRBJ1-4 | - | - | TRBV7-9 | CASSLAATGEKLFF | TGTGCCAGCAGCTTGGCCGCGACAGGTGAAAAACTGTTTTTT
TRBJ1-3 | - | - | TRBV7-3 | CASSLTGSGGNTIYF | TGTGCCAGCAGCTTAACCGGTAGCGGAGGAAACACCATATATTTT
TRBJ2-7 | TRBD2 | - | TRBV14 | CASSQDRASGSFGYEQYF | TGTGCCAGCAGCCAAGATCGGGCTAGCGGGAGTTTTGGTTACGAGCAGTACTTC
TRBJ1-2 | TRBD1 | - | TRBV2 | CASSETWARDRGLTGYGYTF | TGTGCCAGCAGTGAAACCTGGGCCCGGGACAGGGGGCTAACGGGGTATGGCTACACCTTC
TRBJ2-1 | - | - | TRBV11-2 | CASSLAPVHNEQFF | TGTGCCAGCAGCTTAGCCCCCGTCCACAATGAGCAGTTCTTC
TRBJ1-1 | - | - | TRBV28 | CASSWAVGYTEAFF | TGTGCCAGCAGTTGGGCTGTTGGTTACACTGAAGCTTTCTTT
TRBJ2-1 | - | - | TRBV5-5 | CASSPTLDRSSYNEQFF | TGTGCCAGCAGCCCGACCCTGGACAGAAGCTCCTACAATGAGCAGTTCTTC
TRBJ2-5 | - | - | TRBV21-1 | CASSMGIRRQQETQYF | TGTGCCAGCAGCATGGGAATAAGGAGGCAACAAGAGACCCAGTACTTC
TRBJ1-5 | TRBD1 | - | TRBV7-2 | CASSPDRVTYQPQHF | TGTGCCAGCAGCCCTGACAGGGTCACCTATCAGCCCCAGCATTTT
TRBJ2-3 | TRBD1 | - | TRBV5-1 | CASSGTGGIDTQYF | TGCGCCAGCAGCGGGACAGGGGGGATAGATACGCAGTATTTT
TRBJ2-3 | TRBD2 | - | TRBV5-5 | CASSSSGATDTQYF | TGTGCCAGCAGCTCTAGCGGAGCGACAGATACGCAGTATTTT
TRBJ2-1 | TRBD1 | - | TRBV6-6 | CASSYSGQEPYNEQFF | TGTGCCAGCAGTTACTCGGGACAGGAGCCGTACAATGAGCAGTTCTTC
TRBJ1-4 | TRBD1 | - | TRBV5-1 | CASSHGTGDEKLFF | TGCGCCAGCAGCCACGGGACAGGGGATGAAAAACTGTTTTTT
TRBJ1-5 | TRBD1 | - | TRBV6-6 | CASSYVQGDQPQHF | TGTGCCAGCAGTTACGTCCAGGGGGATCAGCCCCAGCATTTT
TRBJ1-2 | - | - | TRBV5-1 | CASSSRHRDNRNYGYTF | TGCGCCAGCAGCTCCCGCCATCGGGACAACCGTAACTATGGCTACACCTTC
TRBJ2-3 | - | - | TRBV7-9 | CASSLMQGQGDTQYF | TGTGCCAGCAGCTTGATGCAGGGGCAGGGAGATACGCAGTATTTT
TRBJ2-3 | - | - | TRBV2 | CASSEFSASETDTQYF | TGTGCCAGCAGTGAATTTTCGGCTAGCGAGACAGATACGCAGTATTTT
TRBJ2-3 | TRBD1 | - | TRBV19 | CASSRQGFTDTQYF | TGTGCCAGTTCCCGACAGGGGTTTACAGATACGCAGTATTTT
TRBJ1-6 | TRBD1 | few | TRBV6-6 | CASRTGKMEVSLHF | TGTGCCAGCAGGACAGGGAAGATGGAGGTTTCCCTCCACTTT
TRBJ1-5 | TRBD1 | - | TRBV7-8 | CASRPDRGRNQPQHF | TGTGCCAGCAGACCGGACAGGGGAAGGAATCAGCCCCAGCATTTT
TRBJ2-1 | TRBD2 | - | TRBV20-1 | CSASPRLAGGTQGEQFF | TGCAGTGCTAGTCCCCGACTAGCGGGAGGGACCCAAGGTGAGCAGTTCTTC
TRBJ1-1 | - | - | TRBV28 | CASTPSRDNFMNTEAFF | TGTGCCAGCACCCCCTCCCGGGACAACTTCATGAACACTGAAGCTTTCTTT
TRBJ2-7 | - | - | TRBV27 | CASSLRGGGAYEQYF | TGTGCCAGCAGTTTAAGGGGTGGTGGGGCCTACGAGCAGTACTTC
TRBJ2-1 | - | - | TRBV5-1 | CASSLMGGPSYNEQFF | TGCGCCAGCAGCTTGATGGGCGGGCCCTCCTACAATGAGCAGTTCTTC
TRBJ1-6 | TRBD1 | few | TRBV5-1 | CASSLVGDRNSPLHF | TGCGCCAGCAGCTTGGTAGGGGACAGGAATTCACCCCTCCACTTT
TRBJ1-4 | - | - | TRBV6-6 | CASSYSGASSNEKLFF | TGTGCCAGCAGTTACTCGGGGGCCAGTTCTAATGAAAAACTGTTTTTT
TRBJ1-4 | - | - | TRBV19 | CASSQNEKLFF | TGTGCCAGTAGTCAGAATGAAAAACTGTTTTTT
TRBJ2-7 | TRBD1 | - | TRBV24-1 | CATSDSGQGKTNEQYF | TGTGCCACCAGTGATTCCGGACAGGGAAAAACTAACGAGCAGTACTTC
TRBJ2-2 | TRBD2 | - | TRBV28 | CASSRDYLNTGELFF | TGTGCCAGCAGTCGGGACTACCTGAACACCGGGGAGCTGTTTTTT
TRBJ2-1 | - | - | TRBV7-2 | CASLSLGEQFF | TGTGCCAGCCTAAGCCTTGGTGAGCAGTTCTTC
TRBJ2-2 | - | - | TRBV7-2 | CASSLDRVGTGELFF | TGTGCCAGCAGCTTAGACAGGGTAGGGACCGGGGAGCTGTTTTTT
TRBJ2-2 | TRBD1 | - | TRBV11-3 | CASSPEGGITGELFF | TGTGCCAGCAGCCCAGAAGGGGGCATCACCGGGGAGCTGTTTTTT
TRBJ1-6 | TRBD1 | many | TRBV28 | CASSRGQADNSPLHF | TGTGCCAGCAGTCGTGGACAGGCTGATAATTCACCCCTCCACTTT
TRBJ1-1 | TRBD1 | - | TRBV7-7 | CASSLDRATEAFF | TGTGCTAGCAGCTTAGACAGGGCAACTGAAGCTTTCTTT
TRBJ2-7 | TRBD1 | - | TRBV2 | CASSDQGASYEQYF | TGTGCCAGCAGTGACCAGGGGGCCTCCTACGAGCAGTACTTC
TRBJ2-1 | - | - | TRBV5-5 | CASTLFSGEQFF | TGTGCCAGCACCCTCTTCAGTGGTGAGCAGTTCTTC
TRBJ2-7 | TRBD1 | - | TRBV5-5 | CASSSPGQGTYEQYF | TGTGCCAGCAGCTCACCGGGACAGGGTACCTACGAGCAGTACTTC
TRBJ1-3 | - | - | TRBV6-2/TRBV6-3 | CASSYRGYGNTIYF | TGTGCCAGCAGTTACCGGGGATACGGAAACACCATATATTTT
TRBJ2-5 | - | - | TRBV7-9 | CASSSVGGQETQYF | TGTGCCAGCAGCTCAGTTGGGGGGCAAGAGACCCAGTACTTC